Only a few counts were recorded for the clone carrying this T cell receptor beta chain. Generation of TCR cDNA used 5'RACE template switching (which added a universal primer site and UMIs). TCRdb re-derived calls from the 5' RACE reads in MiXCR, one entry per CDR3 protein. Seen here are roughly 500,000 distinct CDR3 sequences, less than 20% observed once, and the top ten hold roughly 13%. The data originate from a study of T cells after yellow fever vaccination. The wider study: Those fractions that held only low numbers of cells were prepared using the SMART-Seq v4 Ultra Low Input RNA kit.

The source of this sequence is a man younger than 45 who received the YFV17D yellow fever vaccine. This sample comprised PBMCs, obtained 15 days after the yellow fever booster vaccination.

CDR3 sequence: CASSYDRADESDTQYF. For the CDR3, the DNA is TGTGCCAGCAGTTACGACCGGGCCGACGAAAGCGATACGCAGTATTTT. The V and J genes are TRBV6-2 or TRBV6-3 and TRBJ2-3; D unresolved. Germline V gene sequence: CDR1 MNHEY, CDR2 SVGEGT. V was shortened by 2 bases and J by 6 bases, with 18 bases between the two germline ends. The CDR3 sequence is 16 residues long.